This T cell receptor (beta chain) was found in a study of cytomegalovirus exposure and HLA in healthy donors. Unmatched junction bases numbered 7, after V lost 8 bases and J lost 2 bases. Germline V gene sequence: CDR1 SNHLY, CDR2 FYNNEI. The CDR3 contains 14 residues. Primers: 60 Vbeta forward and 13 Jbeta reverse. Clones were read by immunoSEQ multiplex PCR, and TCRdb kept only the in-frame ones, dropping some. Counted here are tens of thousands of clones, roughly 79% occurring once; the ten biggest clones make up 6%. Sample: PBMCs. The sequence was obtained from a female donor in good health and CMV-seronegative. The V gene is TRBV2, the J gene TRBJ2-7, with 9 bases matching TRBD1. This CDR3 reads CASQPGQGPYEQYF. CDR3 in DNA: TGTGCCAGCCAGCCGGGACAGGGCCCCTACGAGCAGTACTTC.